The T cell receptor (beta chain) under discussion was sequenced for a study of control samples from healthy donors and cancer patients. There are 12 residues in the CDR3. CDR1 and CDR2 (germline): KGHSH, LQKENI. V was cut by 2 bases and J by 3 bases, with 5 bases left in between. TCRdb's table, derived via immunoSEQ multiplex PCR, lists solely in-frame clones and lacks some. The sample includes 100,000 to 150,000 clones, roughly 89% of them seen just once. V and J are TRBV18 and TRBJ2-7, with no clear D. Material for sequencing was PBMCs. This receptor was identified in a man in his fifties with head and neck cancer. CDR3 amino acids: CASSPNSYEQYF. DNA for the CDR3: TGTGCCAGCTCACCAAACAGCTACGAGCAGTACTTC.